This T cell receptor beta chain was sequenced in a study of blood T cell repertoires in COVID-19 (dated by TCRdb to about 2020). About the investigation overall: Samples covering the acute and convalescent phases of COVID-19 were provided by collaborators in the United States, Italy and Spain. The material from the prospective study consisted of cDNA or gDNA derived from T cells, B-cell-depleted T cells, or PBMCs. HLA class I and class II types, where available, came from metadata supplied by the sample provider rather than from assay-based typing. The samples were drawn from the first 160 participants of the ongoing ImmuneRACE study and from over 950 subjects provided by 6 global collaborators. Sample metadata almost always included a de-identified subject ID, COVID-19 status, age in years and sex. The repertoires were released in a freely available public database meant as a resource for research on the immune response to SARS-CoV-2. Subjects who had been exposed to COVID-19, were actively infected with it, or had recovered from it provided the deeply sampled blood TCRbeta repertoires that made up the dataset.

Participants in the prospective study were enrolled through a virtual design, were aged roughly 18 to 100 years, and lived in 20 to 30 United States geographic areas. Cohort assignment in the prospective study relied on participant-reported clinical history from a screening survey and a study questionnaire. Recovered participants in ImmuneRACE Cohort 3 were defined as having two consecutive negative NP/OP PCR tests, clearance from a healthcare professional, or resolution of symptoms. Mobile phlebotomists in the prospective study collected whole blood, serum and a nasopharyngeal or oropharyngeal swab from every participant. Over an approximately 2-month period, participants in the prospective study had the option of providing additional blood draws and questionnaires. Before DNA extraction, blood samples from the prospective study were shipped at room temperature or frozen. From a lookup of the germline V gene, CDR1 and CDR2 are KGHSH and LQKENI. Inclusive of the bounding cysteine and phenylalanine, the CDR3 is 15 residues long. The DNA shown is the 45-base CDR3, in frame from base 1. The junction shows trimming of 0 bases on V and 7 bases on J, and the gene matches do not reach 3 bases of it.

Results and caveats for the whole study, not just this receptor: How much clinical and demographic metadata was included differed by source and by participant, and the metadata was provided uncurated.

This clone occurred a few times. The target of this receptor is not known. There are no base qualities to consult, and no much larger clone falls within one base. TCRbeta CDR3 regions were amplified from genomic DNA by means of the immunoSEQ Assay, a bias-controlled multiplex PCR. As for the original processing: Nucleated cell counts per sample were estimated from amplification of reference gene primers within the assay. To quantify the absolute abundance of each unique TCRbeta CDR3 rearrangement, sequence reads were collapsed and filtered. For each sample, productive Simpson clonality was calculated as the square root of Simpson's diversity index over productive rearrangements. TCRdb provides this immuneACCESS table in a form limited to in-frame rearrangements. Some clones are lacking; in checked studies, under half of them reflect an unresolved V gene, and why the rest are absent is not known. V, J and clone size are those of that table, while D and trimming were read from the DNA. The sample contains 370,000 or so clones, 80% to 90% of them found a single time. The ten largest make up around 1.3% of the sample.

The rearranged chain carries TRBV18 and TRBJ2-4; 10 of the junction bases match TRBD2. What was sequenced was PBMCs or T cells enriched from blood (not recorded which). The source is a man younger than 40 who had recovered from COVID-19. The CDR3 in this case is CASSPPSGGANIQYF. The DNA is TGTGCCAGCTCACCACCCAGCGGGGGGGCGAACATTCAGTACTTC.